This TCR beta chain was found in a study of metastatic and nonmetastatic thyroid tumors. Trimming took off 6 bases at V and 4 bases at J, with 18 bases between the two ends. The V gene's germline CDR1 is LNHDA and CDR2 SQIVND (reference sequence). The CDR3 contains 15 residues. This clone was observed a few times. Thyroid surgery took place with no prior treatment in any patient. TCRdb recomputed clones from the PCR reads via MiXCR. The sample shows thousands of clones, approximately 34% of them seen only once. Sample: tumor tissue. This TCR was recovered from a female donor with papillary thyroid cancer or a benign thyroid nodule (not recorded which). Some clones in this sample may be carry-over from other donors' samples. The chain links TRBV19 to TRBJ1-1, with a possible D match to TRBD1 (6 bases). CDR3 amino acids: CASRPLYGGGTEAFF. In DNA form, the CDR3 reads TGTGCCAGTAGACCCCTTTATGGGGGCGGCACTGAAGCTTTCTTT.